The source of this TCR beta chain is a study of T cells in Graves' hyperthyroidism and ophthalmopathy (dated by TCRdb to the late 2010s). At the level of the whole study: Peripheral blood was collected at initial diagnosis, before any treatment. To identify distinguishing TCR V-J signatures, a discovery cohort of 90 to 100 patients was used, comprising some 45 with Graves' ophthalmopathy and 57 with stable Graves' hyperthyroidism. An independent validation cohort of around 19 hyperthyroidism patients and approximately 15 patients who later progressed to ophthalmopathy tested prospective prediction of ophthalmopathy. The 75 to 100 discovery patients were divided at random into training and test sets in a 7:3 ratio. TCR Vbeta CDR3 sequencing of around 130 peripheral blood samples (more than 40 ophthalmopathy, 75 hyperthyroidism and approximately 17 progressor patients) is reported in the paper. Thyroid tissue and blood T-cell repertoires from about six Graves' hyperthyroidism patients were also compared in the study. After blood sampling, hyperthyroidism patients were treated with methimazole at a starting dose of 30 mg daily, and ophthalmopathy patients were treated with high-dose intravenous methylprednisolone.

TCR beta CDR3 regions were amplified from RNA transcripts. A first-round RT-PCR of the TCR CDR3 used the HTBI primer set with the Qiagen OneStep RT-PCR kit. Libraries were constructed in a second round of multiplex PCR, after which size selection and purification were carried out. Libraries were sequenced paired-end with 100 bp reads on an Illumina HiSeq2000. In the source study's methods: Raw data were processed with SOAPnuke, discarding reads with adapters, uncalled bases, mean Phred below 15, or no exact constant-primer or identifier match. COPE v1.2.5 was used to merge high-quality paired reads, and clonotypes were defined as unique nucleotide sequences. Clonotypes were aligned to IMGT TRBV, TRBD and TRBJ reference segments using MiTCR v1.1. The analysis was restricted to V-J combinations with a frequency above 0.0001, which together covered 99% to 99.2% of the repertoires. A TCS score was defined as the ratio between F50 (clonal expansion) and ExV (chaos), using BLOSUM62-based TCRdist between CDR3 peptides within each V-J. Welch's t-statistics and random forest reduced just over 500 V-J features to 13, which were used in a naive Bayes classifier (R e1071). TCRdb redid the processing of the public reads, applying fastp at Q25 and MiXCR, and retained in-frame beta chains. Every distinct CDR3 protein forms one entry, paired with its most common genes and DNA. TCRdb assigned the V and J calls; the authors' analysis was not used. The sample table contains 500,000 to 800,000 distinct CDR3 sequences; only one count was recorded for about 14% of them. Around 12% of the sample lies in the top ten.

This clonotype was seen repeatedly, ten times or more. Its antigen is still unknown. One base away there is no much larger clone; base qualities are not given. Here is what the overall study found, with its caveats: Most expanded thyroid clonotypes (frequency above 0.001) were also detected in blood, suggesting blood repertoires may reflect thyroid immune responses. Ophthalmopathy was separated from stable hyperthyroidism by a 13 V-J signature model, with about 88% sensitivity and 81% to 82% specificity obtained in cross-validation and 80%/75% obtained in testing. In validation, progression to ophthalmopathy was predicted by the model with more than 65% sensitivity and 72.22% specificity, a median of roughly six months before onset. No statistical method was used to fix the sample size in advance, and group allocation was not hidden from the investigators.

In the ophthalmopathy patients, disease was moderately to severely active, with a Clinical Activity Score of 3 or more, a NOSPECS grade of 4 or more, and a duration of less than 3 months. Patients with uncontrolled infections, other autoimmune diseases, pregnancy or lactation were excluded. Diagnoses were based on clinical symptoms, serum thyroxine and TRAb, thyroid ultrasound and orbital computed tomography. PBMCs were separated from 10 ml of fresh peripheral blood using Ficoll-Paque density gradient centrifugation. Total RNA was extracted with Trizol reagent, and quality was checked on an Agilent 2100 Bioanalyzer. The CDR3 starts with the cysteine, ends with the phenylalanine, and has 16 residues. Solely the CDR3 DNA is kept, with 48 bases framed from the first base. Reading the germline V gene gives CDR1 SGHTA and CDR2 FQGTGA. Trimming leaves V shorter by 5 bases and J shorter by 5 bases, with the junction holding 10 bases beyond the gene matches.

This clonotype was obtained from a woman aged 45 to 65 with Graves' ophthalmopathy. The chain joins TRBV7-3 to TRBJ2-1; TRBD1 aligns with 9 central bases. The source material was blood. The nucleotides are TGTGCCAGCAGCCTACCGGGACAGGGATCGAACAATGAGCAGTTCTTC. This translates into CASSLPGQGSNNEQFF.